Listed here is a single T cell receptor (beta chain). TCRdb reprocessed the 5' RACE reads via MiXCR and lists one record per CDR3 protein. The table records approximately 1,000 distinct CDR3 sequences, under 45% of them present only once. The source of the sample is a study of spatial heterogeneity in lung cancer. Trimming took 0 bases from V and 0 from J, leaving 9 bases between them. CDR3 length: 16 residues. CDR1 SGHNT and CDR2 YYREEE come from the germline V gene (reference sequence). The time point was: sample taken at primary tumor resection. The sequence was collected from a male donor with early-stage non-small cell lung cancer. The material was normal lung tissue next to the tumor, obtained at surgery. V is TRBV5-4 and J is TRBJ2-2; D is unclear. CDR3 in amino acids: CASSLDGRPNTGELFF. As DNA, the CDR3 is TGTGCCAGCAGCTTGGACGGCAGGCCGAACACCGGGGAGCTGTTTTTT.